This T cell receptor beta chain stems from a study of T-cell memory formation after mild COVID-19. On this clonotype itself: The target antigen is unknown.

One entry per CDR3 protein results from TCRdb running MiXCR on the 5' RACE reads. The sample records 390,000 or so distinct CDR3 sequences, approximately 16% being singletons. Study-wide findings and caveats: Shrinking CD4+ clones were chiefly CM and EM; CD8+ ones were chiefly EMRA. Contracting clones, day 15 to 85, had balanced CD4/CD8, and later expanders favored CD4+.

The CDR3 is 14 amino acids. The germline CDR1 and CDR2 sequences are SGHTA and FQGTGA. Trimming removed 0 bases from V and 7 bases from J, with 12 bases in between. Sequencing was carried out using PBMCs or a T cell subset sorted from them (not recorded which). The J gene is TRBJ2-5, the V gene TRBV7-3; tentatively, D is TRBD2 (5 bases). The sequence derives from a man younger than 30 who had mild COVID-19 (a few samples of this study predate the infection). Cell type and time point are not known. Here the CDR3 DNA reads TGTGCCAGCAGCTTAACGGCCTCGAGCGGGACCCAGTACTTC. Residues: CASSLTASSGTQYF.